A single sample gave rise to the 16 T cell receptor beta chains below, sequenced in a study of blood T cell repertoires in COVID-19. Some clones are missing from TCRdb's copy, which holds only in-frame ones; the method was immunoSEQ multiplex PCR. This sample has about 300,000 clones; roughly nine tenths occur once, and the top ten carry roughly 2.9%. The source material was PBMCs or T cells enriched from blood (not recorded which). These TCRs come from a woman aged 45-59 years who had been exposed to COVID-19.

The chain joins TRBV7-2 to TRBJ2-5; 8 bases fit TRBD2. This CDR3 is 16 amino acids long. V was clipped by 2 bases and J by 4 bases; unmatched bases: 9. Per the germline V gene, CDR1 is SGHTA and CDR2 is FQGNSA. CDR3 sequence: CASSLRGGGLLETQYF. The CDR3 nucleotides are TGTGCCAGCAGCTTACGGGGCGGGGGGCTGTTAGAGACCCAGTACTTC.

This chain uses TRBV10-3 with TRBJ1-5, with TRBD1 matching 7 bases. From germline, CDR1 is ENHRY and CDR2 SYGVKD. J gave up 0 bases and V 10 bases, and 3 bases lay outside the gene matches. The CDR3 has 13 amino acids. CDR3 protein: CATGTDSNQPQHF. In DNA, the CDR3 is TGTGCCACGGGGACAGATAGCAATCAGCCCCAGCATTTT.

The chain carries TRBV6-2 or TRBV6-3 and TRBJ2-7; 12 positions agree with TRBD2. The CDR3 loop spans 14 amino acids. Germline CDR1 reads MNHEY; CDR2 reads SVGEGT. The J segment lost 6 bases and the V segment lost 6 bases, leaving 6 bases of the junction unmatched. CDR3 residues: CASSASGGAGEQYF. As DNA, the CDR3 is TGTGCCAGCAGCGCTAGCGGGGGGGCCGGCGAGCAGTACTTC.

This clone was seen a single time. The J gene is TRBJ2-1, the V gene TRBV7-8; 13 bases align to TRBD2. CDR3 length: 20 residues. Germline CDR1 is SGHVS and CDR2 is FQNEAQ. The V segment lost 5 bases and the J segment 10 bases; nucleotides outside the gene matches: 23. The CDR3 protein is CASSPRTGWSGTSGEMEQFF. CDR3 nucleotides: TGTGCCAGCAGCCCCCGGACAGGCTGGAGTGGGACTAGCGGGGAGATGGAGCAGTTCTTC.

The chain links TRBV13 to TRBJ2-3; D gene uncertain. Trimming removed 7 bases at V and 6 bases at J, with 8 bases between. The length of the CDR3 is 11 residues. Germline values: CDR1 PRHDT, CDR2 FYEKMQ (reference sequence). The CDR3 DNA reads TGTGCCAGCACCCGTCGGGATACGCAGTATTTT. This translates into CASTRRDTQYF. The entire variable domain, with the rest obtained from reference TRBV13 and TRBJ2-3, is as follows: AAGVIQSPRHLIKEKRETATLKCYPIPRHDTVYWYQQGPGQDPQFLISFYEKMQSDKGSIPDRFSAQQFSDYHSELNMSSLELGDSALYFCASTRRDTQYFGPGTRLTVL.

The chain carries TRBV29-1 and TRBJ2-2, with D maybe TRBD1 (5 bases). CDR1 SQVTM and CDR2 ANQGSEA come from the germline V gene. This CDR3 comprises 13 residues. Trimming removed 7 bases from V and 3 bases from J, with 12 bases in between. The CDR3 DNA reads TGCAGCGGGGGCCCTTCTGACACCGGGGAGCTGTTTTTT. Translating gives CSGGPSDTGELFF.

Remarks on this clone: Other nucleotide sequences from this sample produce the same CDR3. The CDR3 sequence is CASSLQGDNSPLHF. As DNA, the CDR3 is TGTGCCAGCAGTTTGCAGGGTGATAATTCACCCCTCCACTTT. The V and J genes are TRBV27 and TRBJ1-6, with D tentatively TRBD1 (5 bases). The V and J ends lost 3 bases and 5 bases respectively, with 8 bases between them. This CDR3 is built from 14 residues. CDR1 is MNHEY and CDR2 is SMNVEV in the germline V gene (reference sequence).

The J gene is TRBJ2-2, the V gene TRBV2; 10 bases align to TRBD1. Unmatched junction bases numbered 3, after V lost 6 bases and J lost 5 bases. This CDR3 comprises 14 residues. Germline values: CDR1 SNHLY, CDR2 FYNNEI. The CDR3 loop reads CASRDRGVTGELFF. In DNA, the CDR3 is TGTGCCAGCAGGGACAGGGGGGTGACCGGGGAGCTGTTTTTT.

This clone was seen more than once but under ten times. The chain employs TRBV6-6 and TRBJ1-5; 8 bases fit TRBD1. CDR1 is MNHNY and CDR2 is SVGAGI in the germline V gene (reference sequence). With V trimmed by 5 bases and J by 0 bases, 12 bases remained unmatched. This CDR3 has 18 residues. DNA of the CDR3: TGTGCCAGCAGTCTAGACAGGGGAAACTCATATAGCAATCAGCCCCAGCATTTT. Translating gives CASSLDRGNSYSNQPQHF.

The chain recombines TRBV28 with TRBJ2-1; TRBD1 matches at 10 bases. The CDR3 totals 13 residues. The V segment lost 6 bases and the J segment 8 bases; nucleotides outside the gene matches: 4. Per germline, CDR1 MDHEN and CDR2 SYDVKM. CDR3 residues: CASRRQGAHEQFF. The CDR3, as DNA: TGTGCCAGCAGGCGACAGGGGGCCCATGAGCAGTTCTTC.

The chain carries TRBV4-1 and TRBJ1-2; a weak D match, TRBD1 (5 bases). Trimming left V 0 bases short and J 4 bases short, with 24 bases between. CDR3 size: 19 residues. CDR1 and CDR2 (germline): MGHRA, YSYEKL. This CDR3 is CASSQDPGGSALGVYGYTF. CDR3 bases: TGCGCCAGCAGCCAAGATCCGGGGGGATCGGCTTTAGGGGTCTATGGCTACACCTTC.

The chain joins TRBV2 to TRBJ2-5, with 9 bases aligning to TRBD1. Germline V gives CDR1 SNHLY, CDR2 FYNNEI. Unmatched junction bases numbered 20, after V lost 11 bases and J lost 10 bases. The CDR3 sequence is 15 residues long. CDR3 sequence (DNA): TGTGCCGGCAAGTCACAGGGGGCCCGCATGTTGGACCAGTACTTC. It is translated as CAGKSQGARMLDQYF.

The chain carries TRBV25-1 and TRBJ2-7; TRBD2 aligns across 12 bases. The germline V gene has CDR1 MGHDK and CDR2 SYGVNS. The V segment lost 6 bases and the J segment 4 bases; nucleotides outside the gene matches: 1. This CDR3 region has 13 residues. The CDR3 here is CASSLAGGYEQYF. CDR3 DNA: TGTGCCAGCAGCCTAGCGGGGGGGTACGAGCAGTACTTC.

To note about this clone: The germline gene is not matched at one end of the junction; a read error may be the cause. The V gene is TRBV6-5, the J gene TRBJ1-5; the match to TRBD1 covers 12 bases. The CDR3 has 15 amino acids. Germline V gene lookup returns CDR1 MNHEY and CDR2 SVGAGI. Written as DNA, the CDR3 is TGTGCCAGCAGCCCCGGGACAGGGGGCAACCAGCCCCAGCATTTT. It codes for CASSPGTGGNQPQHF.

This clone was picked up a small number of times. V usage is TRBV2 and J usage is TRBJ2-1, with 12 bases matching TRBD1. CDR1 is SNHLY and CDR2 is FYNNEI in the germline V gene. Trimming cost V 8 bases and J 7 bases; bases outside gene matches: 12. This CDR3 is built from 16 residues. The CDR3 loop reads CASSGTGGAGRNEQFF. The DNA for the CDR3 is TGTGCCAGCTCCGGGACAGGGGGCGCTGGCAGGAATGAGCAGTTCTTC.

This chain connects TRBV4-1 to TRBJ2-3; TRBD2 agrees at 8 bases. CDR3 length: 17 amino acids. The junction had 7 bases not matched to a gene; V was cut back by 2 bases and J by 0 bases. Looked up from germline, CDR1 is MGHRA and CDR2 is YSYEKL. CDR3 region: CASSQIGTRVSTDTQYF. The CDR3 DNA sequence: TGCGCCAGCAGCCAAATCGGGACTAGGGTTAGCACAGATACGCAGTATTTT.